This T cell receptor beta chain derives from a study of blood T cell repertoires in COVID-19. CDR1 is SNHLY and CDR2 is FYNNEI in the germline V gene. The CDR3 totals 14 residues. Trimming cost V 4 bases and J 8 bases; bases outside gene matches: 7. The method was immunoSEQ multiplex PCR; TCRdb's version includes in-frame clones alone and lacks a portion of them. This sample has some 96,000 clones, with roughly 88% found just once. V is TRBV2 and J is TRBJ1-4; 7 bases agree with TRBD1. Sequences were obtained from peripheral blood. This clonotype was sampled from a human donor in a cohort sampled during active COVID-19. In DNA, the CDR3 is TGTGCCAGCAGTGGACAGGGAGGTATCGAAAAACTGTTTTTT. It specifies CASSGQGGIEKLFF.